The 6 T cell receptor beta chains listed next were all sequenced from one sample in a study of blood T cells in healthy people across ages. Alongside a J-beta primer mix, a sample-barcoded 5' primer served in a second PCR lasting roughly 7 to 11 cycles. TCRdb fed the 5' RACE reads into MiXCR, producing one record per CDR3 protein. This table holds roughly 800,000 distinct CDR3 sequences, about 62% found once. Specimen: blood. These TCRs come from a man aged 25 to 40 in good health.

The chain links TRBV20-1 to TRBJ1-1; D unclear. This CDR3 has 11 residues. From germline, CDR1 is DFQATT and CDR2 SNEGSKA (reference sequence). Between the trimmed V and J ends, which lost 7 bases and 8 bases, there was a span of 14 bases. CDR3 residues: CSVPSGGEAFF. The CDR3 region has the DNA TGCAGTGTCCCCTCGGGCGGAGAAGCTTTCTTT.

There are a few counts of this clonotype. The chain joins TRBV27 to TRBJ2-1; the match to TRBD2 covers 7 bases. Germline loops: CDR1 MNHEY, CDR2 SMNVEV (reference sequence). The CDR3 runs 16 residues. Unmatched junction bases numbered 17, after V lost 5 bases and J lost 10 bases. The CDR3 loop is CASSPKPVLAVSEQFF. CDR3 bases: TGTGCCAGCAGTCCAAAACCAGTGCTAGCGGTCTCCGAGCAGTTCTTC.

V is TRBV24-1 and J is TRBJ2-3, with TRBD1 matching 9 bases. V gave up 7 bases and J gave up 2 bases; unmatched junction bases: 6. The V gene's germline CDR1 is KGHDR and CDR2 SFDVKD. CDR3 length: 15 amino acids. The CDR3 spells CATSGGTGYTDTQYF. The DNA for the CDR3 is TGTGCCACCAGCGGCGGGACAGGGTACACAGATACGCAGTATTTT.

This chain links TRBV9 with TRBJ2-4; tentatively, D is TRBD1 (6 bases). Per the germline V gene, CDR1 is SGDLS and CDR2 is YYNGEE. The CDR3 runs 15 residues. Trimming shortened V by 2 bases and J by 6 bases, and 15 bases separated the two germline ends. The CDR3 sequence: CASSVDPLGGNIQYF. CDR3 sequence (DNA): TGTGCCAGCAGCGTCGATCCCCTAGGGGGAAACATTCAGTACTTC.

This chain connects TRBV2 to TRBJ1-2, with 7 bases that match TRBD1. This CDR3 has 14 amino acids. J gave up 7 bases and V 6 bases, and 11 bases lay outside the gene matches. Germline assignment: CDR1 SNHLY and CDR2 FYNNEI. The CDR3 sequence is CASRETTGIRGYTF. Written as DNA, the CDR3 is TGTGCCAGCAGAGAAACGACAGGGATTCGTGGCTACACCTTC.

This chain links TRBV6-1 with TRBJ2-1, with a tentative D call TRBD1 (6 bases). Germline-derived CDR1 and CDR2 are MNHNS and SASEGT. The CDR3 extends over 12 amino acids. Trimming took 5 bases from V and 13 from J, leaving 15 bases between them. The CDR3 coding sequence is TGTGCCAGCAGTCCAGGACAGCCCGACCAGTTCTTC. Translating it yields CASSPGQPDQFF.